Listed below are T cell receptor beta chains from one sample, sequenced in a study of blood T cell repertoires in COVID-19. Assay: immunoSEQ multiplex PCR; the TCRdb copy retains only in-frame clones and omits some. The sample records about 270,000 clones, about 87% being singletons. The specimen sequenced was PBMCs or T cells enriched from blood (not recorded which). These receptors were collected from a woman in her forties or fifties who had recovered from COVID-19. Both conserved end residues are part of each CDR3. Each record gives: J gene, V gene, D gene, clone size, CDR3 DNA, CDR3 protein. A D gene is named only where the DNA matches it firmly. Some rows have no size entry. The others give once, few or many, or a class for an expanded clone.

J: TRBJ2-2
V: TRBV29-1
D: .
size: .
DNA: TGCAGCGGCGGGGACACCGGGGAGCTGTTTTTT
CDR3: CSGGDTGELFF

J: TRBJ2-5
V: TRBV19
D: TRBD1
size: .
DNA: TGTGCCAGTAGTGCTTACCGGGACAGACAAGAGACCCAGTACTTC
CDR3: CASSAYRDRQETQYF

J: TRBJ1-1
V: TRBV6-1
D: .
size: .
DNA: TGTGCCAGCAGTGACGTTAGGGGCCCCAGGAATGAAGCTTTCTTT
CDR3: CASSDVRGPRNEAFF

J: TRBJ2-3
V: TRBV15
D: .
size: .
DNA: TGTGCCACCAGCAGACTAGCGCTGACAGATACGCAGTATTTT
CDR3: CATSRLALTDTQYF

J: TRBJ1-3
V: TRBV9
D: .
size: few
DNA: TGTGCCAGCAGCGTAGACAGGCCCCACTCTGGAAACACCATATATTTT
CDR3: CASSVDRPHSGNTIYF

J: TRBJ2-7
V: TRBV6-6
D: TRBD1
size: .
DNA: TGTGCCAGCAGCAACGGACAGGAAGCCTACGAGCAGTACTTC
CDR3: CASSNGQEAYEQYF

J: TRBJ1-6
V: TRBV28
D: .
size: .
DNA: TGTGCCAGCAGCCTCAGACAGGTTGGATCACCCCTCCACTTT
CDR3: CASSLRQVGSPLHF

J: TRBJ2-1
V: TRBV5-1
D: TRBD2
size: .
DNA: TGCGCCAGCAGCCCCGGGACTAGCGACTCCAATGAGCAGTTCTTC
CDR3: CASSPGTSDSNEQFF

J: TRBJ1-1
V: TRBV30
D: .
size: .
DNA: TGTGCCTGGAGTGTCCGAGGGAACACTGAAGCTTTCTTT
CDR3: CAWSVRGNTEAFF

J: TRBJ1-5
V: TRBV6-1
D: .
size: .
DNA: TGTGCCAGCAGTCACCAGGGGACCGGCAATCAGCCCCAGCATTTT
CDR3: CASSHQGTGNQPQHF

J: TRBJ2-7
V: TRBV7-2
D: TRBD2
size: .
DNA: TGTGCCAGCAGCTTACACCCCGGGGGGTCCAGCTCCTACGAGCAGTACTTC
CDR3: CASSLHPGGSSSYEQYF

J: TRBJ2-1
V: TRBV10-3
D: TRBD1
size: .
DNA: TGTGCCATCAGCTCCGCGACAGGGGAAAGATACAATGAGCAGTTCTTC
CDR3: CAISSATGERYNEQFF

J: TRBJ2-7
V: TRBV7-2
D: TRBD2
size: .
DNA: TGTGCCAGCAGCATGAGGACTAGCGTCTACGAGCAGTACTTC
CDR3: CASSMRTSVYEQYF

J: TRBJ1-4
V: TRBV25-1
D: TRBD1
size: .
DNA: TGTGCCAGCAGTGAATGGCTCCTCGGGACAGAGGGTGAAAAACTGTTTTTT
CDR3: CASSEWLLGTEGEKLFF

J: TRBJ2-1
V: TRBV7-9
D: .
size: .
DNA: TGTGCCAGCAGGTTTGGCGACCGGGATAAGCAGTTCTTC
CDR3: CASRFGDRDKQFF

J: TRBJ2-5
V: TRBV6-6
D: TRBD1
size: .
DNA: TGTGCCAGCAGTCGACGGACAGGCCAAGAGACCCAGTACTTC
CDR3: CASSRRTGQETQYF

J: TRBJ2-2
V: TRBV30
D: TRBD1
size: .
DNA: TGTACCTGGATTCCCGGGACAGGCCCACGGGGCACCGGGGAGCTGTTTTTT
CDR3: CTWIPGTGPRGTGELFF

J: TRBJ1-1
V: TRBV20-1
D: .
size: .
DNA: TGCAGTGCTAGAGATCAGACTGAAGCTTTCTTT
CDR3: CSARDQTEAFF

J: TRBJ2-7
V: TRBV28
D: .
size: .
DNA: TGTGCCAGCAGTTTGCCGACAGTTTTGGGGTCCGTTTTATACGAGCAGTACTTC
CDR3: CASSLPTVLGSVLYEQYF

J: TRBJ2-2
V: TRBV3-1/TRBV3-2
D: .
size: .
DNA: TGTGCCAGCAGCCAATACAGTTCGAACACCGGGGAGCTGTTTTTT
CDR3: CASSQYSSNTGELFF

J: TRBJ2-5
V: TRBV28
D: .
size: .
DNA: TGTGCCAGCAGTTTAATACAGGGACGAGAGACCCAGTACTTC
CDR3: CASSLIQGRETQYF

J: TRBJ2-2
V: TRBV9
D: TRBD2
size: .
DNA: TGTGCCAGCAGCGTAGAGGAGCGGGAGCGGGCCGGGGAGCTGTTTTTT
CDR3: CASSVEERERAGELFF

J: TRBJ1-1
V: TRBV28
D: TRBD1
size: .
DNA: TGTGCCAGCAGTGACCAAGGACAGGGGGCCGGAACTGAAGCTTTCTTT
CDR3: CASSDQGQGAGTEAFF

J: TRBJ1-3
V: TRBV19
D: .
size: once
DNA: TGTGCCAGTAGTATTCTTGAGGGGAGGACTGGAAACACCATATATTTT
CDR3: CASSILEGRTGNTIYF

J: TRBJ1-1
V: TRBV4-2
D: .
size: .
DNA: TGTGCCAGCAGCCAAGGGACAGAGAACACTGAAGCTTTCTTT
CDR3: CASSQGTENTEAFF

J: TRBJ2-7
V: TRBV28
D: TRBD1
size: .
DNA: TGTGCCAGCAGTTTAATAAGGGGACAGGGTCTCTACGAGCAGTACTTC
CDR3: CASSLIRGQGLYEQYF

J: TRBJ1-6
V: TRBV19
D: .
size: .
DNA: TGTGCCAGTAGTATTGGCGGGCGCGGGTCACCCCTCCACTTT
CDR3: CASSIGGRGSPLHF

J: TRBJ2-7
V: TRBV7-7
D: .
size: .
DNA: TGTGCTAGCCCCACGGTTTATTTTTTGACCTACGAGCAGTACTTC
CDR3: CASPTVYFLTYEQYF